These 22 T cell receptor beta chains share one sample of origin, sequenced in a study of HIV-infected children after antiretroviral therapy interruption. RNA-based 3' RACE libraries used unique molecular identifiers. TCRdb re-derived calls from the 3' RACE reads in MiXCR, one entry per CDR3 protein. The sample includes approximately 89,000 distinct CDR3 sequences, 5.5% to 8.5% of them seen just once. Treatment denoted: PENTA 11 planned treatment interruption arm or continuous ART arm. The sequencing used CD45RA+ CD4+ T cells from PBMCs, pooled from several time points, collected from a donor given antiretroviral therapy, either interrupted or continuous. Subset here: naive CD4+ CD45RA+ CD45RO- T cells. Source of these receptors: a pool of human donors with HIV.

This clonotype was detected many times. This chain joins TRBV5-1 and TRBJ2-1; 7 bases fit TRBD1. Trimming removed 2 bases from V and 7 bases from J; junction bases left unmatched: 9. The CDR3 loop spans 15 amino acids. The germline V gene encodes CDR1 SGHRS and CDR2 YFSETQ. The CDR3 sequence: CASSLDRVLGNEQFF. CDR3 DNA: TGCGCCAGCAGCTTAGACAGGGTTTTGGGGAATGAGCAGTTCTTC.

This clonotype occurred many times. The chain uses TRBV24-1 and TRBJ2-1; TRBD1 aligns across 8 bases. The V gene's germline CDR1 is KGHDR and CDR2 SFDVKD. The CDR3 has 18 amino acids. With 0 bases clipped from V and 0 bases from J, the junction kept 6 bases outside the gene matches. The CDR3 loop is CATSDLNTGGSSYNEQFF. CDR3 in DNA: TGTGCCACCAGTGATTTGAACACAGGGGGAAGCTCCTACAATGAGCAGTTCTTC.

This clonotype was detected many times. The V gene is TRBV7-2, the J gene TRBJ2-7; possible D gene TRBD2, 7 bases. The germline CDR1 and CDR2 sequences are SGHTA and FQGNSA. The CDR3 consists of 14 residues. V was clipped by 2 bases and J by 2 bases, with 10 bases between them. The chain's CDR3 is CASSLWGGPYEQYF. CDR3 bases: TGTGCCAGCAGCTTATGGGGGGGGCCCTACGAGCAGTACTTC.

This clonotype was seen repeatedly, ten times or more. The CDR3 spells CASSLRLSNTGELFF. The CDR3 DNA follows: TGTGCCAGCAGTTTAAGACTGTCAAACACCGGGGAGCTGTTTTTT. J is TRBJ2-2 and V is TRBV7-2, with D unclear. Trimming took off 6 bases at V and 2 bases at J, with 13 bases between the two ends. The CDR3 has 15 residues. Germline V gives CDR1 SGHTA, CDR2 FQGNSA.

This clonotype was picked up a small number of times. V and J are TRBV5-1 and TRBJ2-7; D tentatively reads TRBD1 or TRBD2 (5 bases each). V shed 2 bases and J shed 2 bases, with 14 bases lying between them. Germline V CDR1 and CDR2: SGHRS, YFSETQ. This CDR3 comprises 15 residues. The CDR3: CASSFTGTETYEQYF. The DNA for the CDR3 is TGCGCCAGCAGCTTTACCGGGACCGAGACCTACGAGCAGTACTTC. Drawing the rest from reference TRBV5-1 and TRBJ2-7, the complete variable domain is KAGVTQTPRYLIKTRGQQVTLSCSPISGHRSVSWYQQTPGQGLQFLFEYFSETQRNKGNFPGRFSGRQFSNSRSEMNVSTLELGDSALYLCASSFTGTETYEQYFGPGTRLTVT.

At least ten counts were recorded for this clonotype. The chain has TRBV5-1 and TRBJ2-2; D might be TRBD2 (6 bases). Germline CDR1 is SGHRS and CDR2 is YFSETQ. V gave up 4 bases and J gave up 5 bases, with 15 bases separating them. This CDR3 spans 15 amino acids. CDR3 residues: CASSPLAEPTGELFF. CDR3 nucleotide sequence: TGCGCCAGCAGCCCTTTAGCGGAACCAACCGGGGAGCTGTTTTTT.

This chain links TRBV18 with TRBJ1-1; D is possibly TRBD1 (5 bases). V dropped 10 bases and J dropped 4 bases, with 22 bases sitting between them. Per germline, CDR1 KGHSH and CDR2 LQKENI. The CDR3 spans 15 residues. CDR3 nucleotide sequence: TGTGCCACCACGACTCCCCCGGGGGGACCCACTGAAGCTTTCTTT. Translated, it gives CATTTPPGGPTEAFF.

This clonotype was seen at least ten times. The chain couples TRBV5-1 to TRBJ2-2; TRBD1 matches at 8 bases. Germline V gene sequence: CDR1 SGHRS, CDR2 YFSETQ. V lost 1 base, J lost 2 bases, and 1 base stayed unmatched. This CDR3 has 15 residues. CDR3 sequence (DNA): TGCGCCAGCAGCTTGCCAGGGGGCAACACCGGGGAGCTGTTTTTT. It yields the protein CASSLPGGNTGELFF.

This clonotype was detected many times. V and J are TRBV19 and TRBJ2-7; no clear D gene. CDR1 LNHDA and CDR2 SQIVND come from the germline V gene (reference sequence). V shed 1 base and J shed 1 base, with 8 bases lying between them. The CDR3 runs 14 residues. The CDR3 sequence is CASSIADGSYEQYF. The CDR3, as DNA: TGTGCCAGTAGTATAGCAGACGGTTCCTACGAGCAGTACTTC.

This chain connects TRBV7-9 to TRBJ2-7, with 11 bases that match TRBD1. Germline V gene sequence: CDR1 SEHNR, CDR2 FQNEAQ (reference sequence). The CDR3 is made up of 15 amino acids. Unmatched junction bases numbered 9, after V lost 5 bases and J lost 6 bases. Here the CDR3 DNA reads TGTGCCAGCAGCCCTCTGGACAGGGGGCGCCTCGAGCAGTACTTC. Protein sequence: CASSPLDRGRLEQYF.

This clonotype was detected many times. J is TRBJ1-1 and V is TRBV4-1; D call uncertain. The CDR3 has 12 residues. Per germline, CDR1 MGHRA and CDR2 YSYEKL. With 7 bases removed from V and 5 bases from J, the gap between germline ends came to 11 bases. The CDR3 nucleotides read TGCGCCAGCACCTCTCCGGGGACTGAAGCTTTCTTT. Translating gives CASTSPGTEAFF.

This clonotype came up a few times. The chain combines TRBV5-1 with TRBJ1-3; 7 nucleotides agree with TRBD1. The V and J ends lost 7 bases and 0 bases, in that order; junction bases with no gene match: 7. The CDR3 length is 15 residues. CDR1 is SGHRS and CDR2 is YFSETQ in the germline V gene. Written as DNA, the CDR3 is TGCGCCAGCCGGGGACAGCCGAGCTCTGGAAACACCATATATTTT. Residues: CASRGQPSSGNTIYF.

This clonotype was detected ten times or more. V is TRBV29-1 and J is TRBJ1-2; D perhaps matches TRBD1 (6 bases). The germline CDR1 and CDR2 sequences are SQVTM and ANQGSEA. Trimming shortened V by 4 bases and J by 7 bases, and 22 bases separated the two germline ends. The CDR3 is 15 residues long. The CDR3 here is CSVGVRGMTKRGYTF. In nucleotides, the CDR3 is TGCAGCGTTGGCGTCAGGGGAATGACGAAGCGTGGCTACACCTTC.

This clonotype was counted at least ten times. The genes are TRBV9 and TRBJ2-1; D not certain. The CDR3 sequence is 15 residues long. Looked up from germline, CDR1 is SGDLS and CDR2 is YYNGEE. The V and J ends lost 0 bases and 0 bases respectively, with 7 bases between them. The CDR3 here is CASSVGAVSYNEQFF. The CDR3 coding sequence is TGTGCCAGCAGCGTAGGGGCGGTCTCCTACAATGAGCAGTTCTTC.

This clonotype was found a few times. This rearrangement joins TRBV3-1 to TRBJ2-1, with TRBD2 as a possible D gene (5 bases). There are 14 residues in the CDR3. Germline lookup yields CDR1 LGHDT and CDR2 YNNKEL (reference sequence). The ends were cut back, 2 bases at V and 6 bases at J, with 11 bases in the middle. The CDR3 DNA follows: TGTGCCAGCAGCCAACAACCGGGGAGCAATGAGCAGTTCTTC. Translation gives CASSQQPGSNEQFF.

This chain uses TRBV12-3 or TRBV12-4 with TRBJ2-7; D might be TRBD2 (5 bases). This CDR3 comprises 17 residues. V lost 4 bases and J 0 bases, leaving 19 bases between the germline ends. CDR3 DNA sequence: TGTGCCAGCAGTTCAGTAGCGTTGAGCAGCAGCTCCTACGAGCAGTACTTC. This encodes CASSSVALSSSSYEQYF.

This clonotype was seen many times. The J gene is TRBJ1-1, the V gene TRBV11-2; D perhaps matches TRBD1 (6 bases). This CDR3 is built from 14 residues. Between the trimmed V and J ends, which lost 1 base and 8 bases, there was a span of 14 bases. Germline lookup yields CDR1 SGHAT and CDR2 FQNNGV. The CDR3 DNA follows: TGTGCCAGCAGCTTAGGGGTCCCAGGGGCGGAAGCTTTCTTT. Protein: CASSLGVPGAEAFF.

This clonotype was seen repeatedly, ten times or more. The chain has TRBV20-1 and TRBJ1-1, with a tentative D call TRBD1 (5 bases). The V end was cut by 1 base, the J end by 2 bases, with 8 bases between. The CDR3 length is 13 residues. Germline CDR1 reads DFQATT; CDR2 reads SNEGSKA (reference sequence). CDR3 amino acids: CSARGGKNTEAFF. The CDR3 region has the DNA TGCAGTGCTAGAGGGGGGAAAAACACTGAAGCTTTCTTT.

The table lists this clonotype with many counts. The genes are TRBV23-1 and TRBJ2-2; 7 positions agree with TRBD1. TRBV23-1 falls under the ORF class, with uncertain function. The CDR3 consists of 14 residues. Trimming took 4 bases from V and 6 from J; bases not matched to a gene: 5. The CDR3 bases are TGCGCCAGCAGTCCATGGACAGGCCCCGGGGAGCTGTTTTTT. It translates to CASSPWTGPGELFF.

There are many counts of this clonotype. The V and J genes are TRBV9 and TRBJ2-1; TRBD2 matches 7 bases. The J segment lost 5 bases and the V segment lost 4 bases, leaving 6 bases of the junction unmatched. The CDR3 runs 14 residues. Per germline, CDR1 SGDLS and CDR2 YYNGEE. The CDR3 spells CASSRISGNNEQFF. The CDR3, as DNA: TGTGCCAGCAGCCGAATAAGCGGGAACAATGAGCAGTTCTTC.

There are many counts of this clonotype. The V call is TRBV19, the J call TRBJ2-3; D is perhaps TRBD1 (6 bases). The CDR3 loop spans 12 amino acids. The ends were cut back, 8 bases at V and 2 bases at J, with 8 bases in the middle. Germline values: CDR1 LNHDA, CDR2 SQIVND (reference sequence). The CDR3 DNA reads TGTGCCAGTGGGGACATCACAGATACGCAGTATTTT. Its protein is CASGDITDTQYF.

This clonotype has at least ten counts. The chain is built from TRBV21-1 and TRBJ2-5; TRBD1, the table's D call, lacks a check against the DNA. TRBV21-1 is listed as a pseudogene. This CDR3 is 15 amino acids long. The CDR3 loop is CASSGTFEYQETQYF. CDR3 bases: TGTGCCAGCAGCGGGACCTTCGAGTACCAAGAGACCCAGTACTTC.